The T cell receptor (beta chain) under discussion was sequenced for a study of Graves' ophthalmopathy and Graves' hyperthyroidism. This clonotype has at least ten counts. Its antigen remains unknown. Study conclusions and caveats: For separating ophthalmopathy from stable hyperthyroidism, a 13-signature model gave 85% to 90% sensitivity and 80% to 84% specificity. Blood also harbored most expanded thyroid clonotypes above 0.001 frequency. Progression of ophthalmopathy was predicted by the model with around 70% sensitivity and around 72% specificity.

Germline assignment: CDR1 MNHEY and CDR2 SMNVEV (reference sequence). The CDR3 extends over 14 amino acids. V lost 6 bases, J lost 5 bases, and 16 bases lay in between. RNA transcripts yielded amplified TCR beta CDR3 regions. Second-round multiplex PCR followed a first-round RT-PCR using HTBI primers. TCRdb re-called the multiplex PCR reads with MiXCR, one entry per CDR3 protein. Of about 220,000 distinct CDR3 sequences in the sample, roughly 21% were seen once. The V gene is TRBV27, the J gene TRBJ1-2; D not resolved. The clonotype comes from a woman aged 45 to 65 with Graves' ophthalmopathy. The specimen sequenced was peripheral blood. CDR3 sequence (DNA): TGTGCCAGCAGGCGGACCGCAGGTCAATATGGCTACACCTTC. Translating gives CASRRTAGQYGYTF.